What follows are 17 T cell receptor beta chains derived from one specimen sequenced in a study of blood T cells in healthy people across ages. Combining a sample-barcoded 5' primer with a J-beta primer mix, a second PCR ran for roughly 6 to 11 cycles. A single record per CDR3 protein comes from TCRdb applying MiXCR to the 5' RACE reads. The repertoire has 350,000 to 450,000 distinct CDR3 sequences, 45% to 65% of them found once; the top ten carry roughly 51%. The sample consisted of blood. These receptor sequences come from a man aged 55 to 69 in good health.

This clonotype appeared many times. The DNA for the CDR3 is TGTGCCAGCAGCCCCAGGGCGACAGGGGCGAAGACCCAGTACTTC. Amino acids: CASSPRATGAKTQYF. V usage is TRBV7-2 and J usage is TRBJ2-5, with 8 bases matching TRBD1. Germline CDR1 and CDR2: SGHTA and FQGNSA. V lost 5 bases and J lost 6; bases outside the gene matches: 11. The CDR3 runs to 15 residues.

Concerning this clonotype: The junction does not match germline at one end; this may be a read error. CDR3 nucleotide sequence: TGTAGTGTCCAACCGGACAGCTATGGCTACACCTTC. As protein: CSVQPDSYGYTF. The chain links TRBV20-1 to TRBJ1-2; D possibly corresponds to TRBD1 (6 bases). Germline CDR1 reads DFQATT; CDR2 reads SNEGSKA (reference sequence). This CDR3 is built from 12 residues.

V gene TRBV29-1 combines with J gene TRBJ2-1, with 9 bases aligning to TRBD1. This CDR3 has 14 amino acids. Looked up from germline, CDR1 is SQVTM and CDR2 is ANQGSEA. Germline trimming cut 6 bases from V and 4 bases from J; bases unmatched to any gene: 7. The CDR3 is CSVLQGATYNEQFF. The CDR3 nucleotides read TGCAGCGTCCTACAGGGGGCTACTTACAATGAGCAGTTCTTC.

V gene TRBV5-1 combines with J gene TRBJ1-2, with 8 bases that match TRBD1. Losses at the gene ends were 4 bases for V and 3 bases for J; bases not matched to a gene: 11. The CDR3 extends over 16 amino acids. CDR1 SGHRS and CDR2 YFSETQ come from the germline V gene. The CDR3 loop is CASSARGQANDYGYTF. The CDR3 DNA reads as TGCGCCAGCAGCGCGCGGGGACAGGCTAACGACTATGGCTACACCTTC.

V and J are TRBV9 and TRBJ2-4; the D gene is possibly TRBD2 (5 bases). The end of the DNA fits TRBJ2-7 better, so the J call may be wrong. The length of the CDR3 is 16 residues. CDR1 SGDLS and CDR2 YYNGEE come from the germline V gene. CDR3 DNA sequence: TGTGCCAGCAGCGCATCCCCTTGGCGCGGGTCCTACGAGCAGTACTTC. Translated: CASSASPWRGSYEQYF.

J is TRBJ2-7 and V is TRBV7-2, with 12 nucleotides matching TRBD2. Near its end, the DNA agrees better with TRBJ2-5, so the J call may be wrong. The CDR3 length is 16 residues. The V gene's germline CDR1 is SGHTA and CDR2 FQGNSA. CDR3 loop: CASSSRLAGAPETQYF. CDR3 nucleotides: TGTGCCAGCAGCTCCCGACTAGCGGGAGCCCCAGAGACCCAGTACTTC.

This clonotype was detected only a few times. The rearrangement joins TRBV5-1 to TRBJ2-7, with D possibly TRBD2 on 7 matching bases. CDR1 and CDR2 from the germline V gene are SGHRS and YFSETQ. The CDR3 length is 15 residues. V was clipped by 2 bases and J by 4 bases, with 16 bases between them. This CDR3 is CASSFFAGASYEQYF. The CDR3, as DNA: TGCGCCAGCAGCTTCTTTGCGGGGGCTTCTTACGAGCAGTACTTC. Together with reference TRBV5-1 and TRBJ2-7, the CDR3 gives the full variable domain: KAGVTQTPRYLIKTRGQQVTLSCSPISGHRSVSWYQQTPGQGLQFLFEYFSETQRNKGNFPGRFSGRQFSNSRSEMNVSTLELGDSALYLCASSFFAGASYEQYFGPGTRLTVT.

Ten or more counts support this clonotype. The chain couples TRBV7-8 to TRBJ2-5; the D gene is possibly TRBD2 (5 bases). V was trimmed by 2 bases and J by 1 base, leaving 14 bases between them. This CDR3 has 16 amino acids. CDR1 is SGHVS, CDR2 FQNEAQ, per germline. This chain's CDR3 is CASSLTTRATQETQYF. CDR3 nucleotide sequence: TGTGCCAGCAGCTTAACCACGCGGGCGACCCAAGAGACCCAGTACTTC.

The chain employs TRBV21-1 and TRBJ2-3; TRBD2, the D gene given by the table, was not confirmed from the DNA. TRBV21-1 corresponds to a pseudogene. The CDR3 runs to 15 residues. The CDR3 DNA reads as TGTGCCAGGAAAAACAAGCGGAGGGGACGGGATACGCAGTATTTT. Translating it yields CARKNKRRGRDTQYF.

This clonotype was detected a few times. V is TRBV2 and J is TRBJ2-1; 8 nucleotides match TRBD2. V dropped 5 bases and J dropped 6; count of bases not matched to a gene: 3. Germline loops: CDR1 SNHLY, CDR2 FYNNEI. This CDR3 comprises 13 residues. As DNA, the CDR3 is TGTGCCAGCAGTCGGCTAGCGGGCAATGAGCAGTTCTTC. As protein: CASSRLAGNEQFF.

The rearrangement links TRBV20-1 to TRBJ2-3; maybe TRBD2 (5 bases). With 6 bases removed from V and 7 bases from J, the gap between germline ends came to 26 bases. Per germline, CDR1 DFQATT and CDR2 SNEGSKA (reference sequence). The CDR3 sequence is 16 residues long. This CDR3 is CSAPNTGRGRVNTQYF. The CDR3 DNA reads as TGCAGTGCCCCGAATACGGGTCGGGGTAGGGTAAATACGCAGTATTTT.

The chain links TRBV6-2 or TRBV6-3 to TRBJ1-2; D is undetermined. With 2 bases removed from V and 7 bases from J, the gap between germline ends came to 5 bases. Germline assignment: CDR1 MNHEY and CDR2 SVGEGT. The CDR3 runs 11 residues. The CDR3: CASSYGIGYTF. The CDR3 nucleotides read TGTGCCAGCAGTTACGGAATTGGCTACACCTTC.

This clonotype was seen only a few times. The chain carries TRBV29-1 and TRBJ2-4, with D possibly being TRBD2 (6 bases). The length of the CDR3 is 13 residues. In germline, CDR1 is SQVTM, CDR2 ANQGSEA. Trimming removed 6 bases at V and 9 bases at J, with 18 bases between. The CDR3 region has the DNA TGCAGCGTGGGGGAATCGGGGGAGTTCATTCAGTACTTC. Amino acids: CSVGESGEFIQYF.

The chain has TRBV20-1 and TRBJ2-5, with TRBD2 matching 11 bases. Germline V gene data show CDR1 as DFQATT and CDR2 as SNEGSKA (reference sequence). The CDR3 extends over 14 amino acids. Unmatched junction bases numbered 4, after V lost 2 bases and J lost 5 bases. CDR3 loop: CSARFSGREETQYF. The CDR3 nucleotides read TGCAGTGCTAGATTTAGCGGGAGGGAGGAGACCCAGTACTTC.

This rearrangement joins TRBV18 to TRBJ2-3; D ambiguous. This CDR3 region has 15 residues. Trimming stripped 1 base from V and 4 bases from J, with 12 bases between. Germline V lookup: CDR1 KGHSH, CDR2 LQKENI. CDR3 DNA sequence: TGTGCCAGCTCACCACGGCAGAATGGGGCAGATACGCAGTATTTT. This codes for CASSPRQNGADTQYF. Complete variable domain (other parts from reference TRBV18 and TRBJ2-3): NAGVMQNPRHLVRRRGQEARLRCSPMKGHSHVYWYRQLPEEGLKFMVYLQKENIIDESGMPKERFSAEFPKEGPSILRIQQVVRGDSAAYFCASSPRQNGADTQYFGPGTRLTVL.

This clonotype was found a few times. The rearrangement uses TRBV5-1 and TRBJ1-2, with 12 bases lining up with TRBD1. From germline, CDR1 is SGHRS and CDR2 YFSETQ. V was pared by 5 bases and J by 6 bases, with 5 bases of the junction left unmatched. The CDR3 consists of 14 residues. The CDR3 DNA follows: TGCGCCAGCAGTCCCGGGACAGGGGGCGATGGCTACACCTTC. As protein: CASSPGTGGDGYTF.

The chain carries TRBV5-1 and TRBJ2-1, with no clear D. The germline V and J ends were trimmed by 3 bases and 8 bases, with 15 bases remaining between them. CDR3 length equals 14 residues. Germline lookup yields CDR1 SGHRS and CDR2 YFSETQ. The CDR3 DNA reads TGCGCCAGCAGCTCCCGGACCCCGGTCTATGAGCAGTTCTTC. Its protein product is CASSSRTPVYEQFF. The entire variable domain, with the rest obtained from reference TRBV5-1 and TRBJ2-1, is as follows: KAGVTQTPRYLIKTRGQQVTLSCSPISGHRSVSWYQQTPGQGLQFLFEYFSETQRNKGNFPGRFSGRQFSNSRSEMNVSTLELGDSALYLCASSSRTPVYEQFFGPGTRLTVL.